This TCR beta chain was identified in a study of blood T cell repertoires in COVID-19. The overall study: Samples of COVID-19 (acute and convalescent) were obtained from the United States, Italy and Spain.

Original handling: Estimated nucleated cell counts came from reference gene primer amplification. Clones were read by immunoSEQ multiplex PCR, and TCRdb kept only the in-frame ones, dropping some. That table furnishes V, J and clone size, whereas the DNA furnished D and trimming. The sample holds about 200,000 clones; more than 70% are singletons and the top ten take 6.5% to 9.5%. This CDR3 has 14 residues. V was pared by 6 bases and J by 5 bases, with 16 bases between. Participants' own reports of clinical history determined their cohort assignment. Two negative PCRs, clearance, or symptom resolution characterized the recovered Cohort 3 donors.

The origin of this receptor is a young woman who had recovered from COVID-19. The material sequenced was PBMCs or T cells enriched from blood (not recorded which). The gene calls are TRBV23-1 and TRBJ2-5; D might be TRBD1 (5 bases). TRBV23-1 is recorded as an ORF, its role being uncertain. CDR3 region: CASRCQGLLETQYF. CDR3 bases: TGCGCCAGCAGGTGCCAGGGCCTGCTGGAGACCCAGTACTTC.